These 10 T cell receptor beta chains share one sample of origin, sequenced in a study of blood T cell repertoires in COVID-19. Clones were sequenced by immunoSEQ multiplex PCR, and TCRdb holds only the in-frame ones, with some missing. The profile shows 250,000 to 300,000 clones, 80% to 90% of them singletons. The sample was peripheral blood. Source of these receptors: a man aged 35 to 55 with acute or convalescent COVID-19.

The chain is built from TRBV5-1 and TRBJ2-5; TRBD2 matches at 10 bases. Losses at the gene ends were 1 base for V and 2 bases for J; bases not matched to a gene: 11. This CDR3 comprises 18 residues. Germline V CDR1 and CDR2: SGHRS, YFSETQ. This chain's CDR3 is CASSLSGSGGNLQETQYF. The CDR3 DNA reads TGCGCCAGCAGCTTGTCAGGTAGCGGGGGGAACCTTCAAGAGACCCAGTACTTC.

In DNA, the CDR3 is TGTGCCTGGAAGTACAGCCAGGACTATGGCTACACCTTC. This codes for CAWKYSQDYGYTF. The chain employs TRBV30 and TRBJ1-2; unclear D gene. Germline CDR1 GTSNPN, CDR2 SVGIG (reference sequence). The CDR3 covers 13 residues. Trimming took off 4 bases at V and 3 bases at J, with 12 bases between the two ends.

The chain is built from TRBV14 and TRBJ2-7; the D gene is possibly TRBD2 (6 bases). Germline CDR1 and CDR2: SGHDN and FVKESK. The CDR3 is 15 residues long. The V end was cut by 1 base, the J end by 0 bases, with 10 bases between. The CDR3 bases are TGTGCCAGCAGCCAAGGGGGACTGCACTCCTACGAGCAGTACTTC. Amino acids: CASSQGGLHSYEQYF.

V usage is TRBV2 and J usage is TRBJ2-6; TRBD1 aligns across 8 bases. Germline CDR1 SNHLY, CDR2 FYNNEI. V shed 4 bases and J 1 base; nucleotides not matched to a gene: 12. The CDR3 has 19 amino acids. CDR3 nucleotide sequence: TGTGCCAGCAGTGCTTTTCCAGGGGGCAATAAGTCTGGGGCCAACGTCCTGACTTTC. It encodes CASSAFPGGNKSGANVLTF.

The rearrangement joins TRBV18 to TRBJ2-4, with a weak D call TRBD1 (6 bases). The V gene's germline CDR1 is KGHSH and CDR2 LQKENI. The V and J ends lost 5 bases and 0 bases respectively, with 17 bases between them. This CDR3 comprises 17 residues. In DNA form, the CDR3 reads TGTGCCAGCTCATCTCGAGGGGGAAGAGTAGCCAAAAACATTCAGTACTTC. This encodes CASSSRGGRVAKNIQYF.

V usage is TRBV5-8 and J usage is TRBJ1-3, with 9 nucleotides matching TRBD1. V shed 2 bases and J 3 bases; nucleotides not matched to a gene: 12. There are 18 residues in the CDR3. CDR1 and CDR2 from the germline V gene are SGHTS and YDEGEE. This CDR3 is CASSLLFRDREDGNTIYF. Written as DNA, the CDR3 is TGTGCCAGCAGCTTACTATTCCGGGACAGGGAAGATGGAAACACCATATATTTT.

The V gene is TRBV5-1, the J gene TRBJ1-6; 8 nucleotides match TRBD1. CDR1 is SGHRS, CDR2 YFSETQ, per germline. Trimming cost V 3 bases and J 7 bases; bases outside gene matches: 9. This CDR3 spans 16 amino acids. DNA of the CDR3: TGCGCCAGCAGCTCCCTTCTGGGGACAGGCAATTCACCCCTCCACTTT. This codes for CASSSLLGTGNSPLHF. Looking up the rest from reference TRBV5-1 and TRBJ1-6 gives the full variable domain: KAGVTQTPRYLIKTRGQQVTLSCSPISGHRSVSWYQQTPGQGLQFLFEYFSETQRNKGNFPGRFSGRQFSNSRSEMNVSTLELGDSALYLCASSSLLGTGNSPLHFGNGTRLTVT.

V is TRBV6-6 and J is TRBJ1-3; D unresolved. CDR3 length: 11 amino acids. Between the trimmed V and J ends, which lost 6 bases and 6 bases, there was a span of 6 bases. Germline-derived CDR1 and CDR2 are MNHNY and SVGAGI (reference sequence). The DNA of the CDR3 is TGTGCCAGCAGGAGGGAAAACACCATATATTTT. This codes for CASRRENTIYF.

As concerns this clone: Mismatch with germline at one junction end may stem from a read error. This chain uses TRBV7-8 with TRBJ2-7; tentatively, D is TRBD1 (6 bases). The CDR3 covers 13 residues. Per germline, CDR1 SGHVS and CDR2 FQNEAQ. DNA of the CDR3: TGTGCCAGCAGCTTAGCAATTGGAGGACAGCCAAGGTTC. Encoded protein: CASSLAIGGQPRF.

As to this clone: Additional DNA sequences in this sample encode the identical CDR3. V is TRBV12-5 and J is TRBJ2-2; unclear D gene. The CDR3 has 12 residues. Germline V gene data show CDR1 as LGHNT and CDR2 as FRNRAP. Trimming pared 6 bases from V and 3 bases from J, leaving 5 bases between. The CDR3 region is CASGRDTGELFF. The CDR3 nucleotides read TGTGCTAGTGGCCGGGACACCGGGGAGCTGTTTTTT. The whole variable domain, filled in from reference TRBV12-5 and TRBJ2-2, reads DARVTQTPRHKVTEMGQEVTMRCQPILGHNTVFWYRQTMMQGLELLAYFRNRAPLDDSGMPKDRFSAEMPDATLATLKIQPSEPRDSAVYFCASGRDTGELFFGEGSRLTVL.